A few counts support the clone carrying this T cell receptor (beta chain). Germline loops: CDR1 SGHRS, CDR2 YFSETQ. The CDR3 consists of 12 residues. Trimming at V came to 4 bases and at J to 9 bases, leaving 6 bases not matched to a gene. This sample is part of a study of T-cell reconstitution after alpha-beta-depleted transplantation in children. The TCRbeta library incorporated unique molecular identifiers. TCRdb used MiXCR to reprocess the PCR reads, holding one entry per CDR3 protein. The sample lists about a million distinct CDR3 sequences, roughly 29% occurring once. This TCR derives from a boy in the first two years of life who had a stem cell transplant for SCID, so the T cells may come from the graft donor. Sequencing was performed on PBMCs, mostly from graft donor cells, taken 360 days after TCRalphabeta/CD19-depleted stem cell transplant. The J gene is TRBJ2-7, the V gene TRBV5-1; 8 bases map to TRBD2. The CDR3 reads CASSGAGGRQYF. The DNA of the CDR3 is TGCGCCAGCAGCGGGGCGGGGGGACGGCAGTACTTC.